The 18 T cell receptor beta chains given below trace back to one sample, sequenced in a study of cytomegalovirus exposure and HLA in healthy donors. With 60 Vbeta and 13 Jbeta primers, the PCR was carried out. Method: immunoSEQ multiplex PCR; TCRdb's copy keeps in-frame clones and lacks some. In the table there are fewer than 200,000 clones, about 90% of which are singletons. Sequenced input: PBMCs. The receptors here all came from a girl in the first two years of life in good health and CMV-seronegative.

This clone was seen only once. V and J are TRBV19 and TRBJ2-7, with 8 bases fitting TRBD1. This CDR3 contains 14 residues. The germline V gene has CDR1 LNHDA and CDR2 SQIVND (reference sequence). Losses at the gene ends were 6 bases for V and 1 base for J; bases not matched to a gene: 5. The CDR3 is CASREGTGSYEQYF. In DNA form, the CDR3 reads TGTGCCAGTAGGGAGGGGACAGGATCCTACGAGCAGTACTTC.

V gene TRBV5-1 combines with J gene TRBJ2-5; TRBD1 matches at 9 bases. This CDR3 contains 16 residues. Germline V gene lookup returns CDR1 SGHRS and CDR2 YFSETQ. J was trimmed by 4 bases and V by 4 bases; bases with no gene match: 11. The CDR3 protein is CASSRGDRVVGETQYF. The DNA for the CDR3 is TGCGCCAGCAGCCGTGGGGACAGGGTCGTGGGAGAGACCCAGTACTTC. The complete variable domain, with remaining parts taken from reference TRBV5-1 and TRBJ2-5, reads KAGVTQTPRYLIKTRGQQVTLSCSPISGHRSVSWYQQTPGQGLQFLFEYFSETQRNKGNFPGRFSGRQFSNSRSEMNVSTLELGDSALYLCASSRGDRVVGETQYFGPGTRLLVL.

The chain recombines TRBV2 with TRBJ2-5, with D perhaps matching TRBD2 (7 bases). In germline, CDR1 is SNHLY, CDR2 FYNNEI. The CDR3 runs 15 residues. V was cut by 7 bases and J by 7 bases, with 22 bases left in between. The CDR3: CASKEGGPVFATQYF. As DNA, the CDR3 is TGTGCCAGCAAAGAGGGGGGGCCAGTTTTTGCGACCCAGTACTTC.

The chain uses TRBV5-1 and TRBJ2-7, with 10 bases matching TRBD2. This CDR3 has 14 amino acids. Germline CDR1 SGHRS, CDR2 YFSETQ. Trimming at V came to 4 bases and at J to 5 bases, leaving 6 bases not matched to a gene. Written as DNA, the CDR3 is TGCGCCAGCAGCATTTTAGCGGGGGGTGACGAGCAGTACTTC. Its protein product is CASSILAGGDEQYF.

This clone showed up just a few times. The CDR3 region has the DNA TGCGCCAGCAGGCCTGGGGGGATTGGTTCCTACGAGCAGTACTTC. As protein: CASRPGGIGSYEQYF. The chain carries TRBV4-1 and TRBJ2-7; TRBD2 might be the D (6 bases). Deletions cut 6 bases from V and 1 base from J, with 16 bases between. The CDR3 is 15 residues long. CDR1 is MGHRA and CDR2 is YSYEKL in the germline V gene.

The chain carries TRBV5-4 and TRBJ2-3; possible D gene TRBD1, 5 bases. V was trimmed by 7 bases and J by 0 bases, leaving 12 bases between them. The CDR3 consists of 14 residues. Germline assignment: CDR1 SGHNT and CDR2 YYREEE (reference sequence). The CDR3 reads CASAPGLSTDTQYF. The CDR3 nucleotides read TGTGCCAGCGCTCCAGGGCTTAGCACAGATACGCAGTATTTT.

This clone was detected once. This rearrangement joins TRBV7-9 to TRBJ1-1; 8 bases line up with TRBD1. Looked up from germline, CDR1 is SEHNR and CDR2 is FQNEAQ (reference sequence). The CDR3 length is 13 residues. V lost 6 bases, J lost 8 bases, and 8 bases stayed unmatched. CDR3 bases: TGTGCCAGCAGGTTTCAGGGGGCCCCGGAAGCTTTCTTT. Residues: CASRFQGAPEAFF.

The genes are TRBV6-5 and TRBJ2-7; 12 nucleotides match TRBD2. V shed 0 bases, J shed 4 bases, and the junction held 4 bases outside the gene matches. CDR1 and CDR2 (germline): MNHEY, SVGAGI. The CDR3 has 16 residues. In nucleotides, the CDR3 is TGTGCCAGCAGTTACTCGGTTCTAGCGGGAGGGTACGAGCAGTACTTC. Translation gives CASSYSVLAGGYEQYF.

This clone was detected a few times. The chain is built from TRBV27 and TRBJ1-1; tentatively, D is TRBD1 (5 bases). CDR1 is MNHEY, CDR2 SMNVEV, per germline (reference sequence). Trimming shortened V by 2 bases and J by 3 bases, and 13 bases separated the two germline ends. This CDR3 is 15 amino acids long. CDR3 nucleotides: TGTGCCAGCAGTTTAGGGGCCCTAAGGGACACTGAAGCTTTCTTT. Translating gives CASSLGALRDTEAFF.

The V call is TRBV6-1, the J call TRBJ2-2, with D possibly being TRBD2 (6 bases). V was trimmed by 4 bases and J by 6 bases, leaving 18 bases between them. CDR1 MNHNS and CDR2 SASEGT come from the germline V gene. CDR3 length: 16 residues. The CDR3 loop is CASSVWGEPGSGELFF. DNA of the CDR3: TGTGCCAGCAGTGTCTGGGGGGAGCCAGGCTCCGGGGAGCTGTTTTTT.

This chain uses TRBV2 with TRBJ1-3; tentatively, D is TRBD1 (6 bases). Germline loops: CDR1 SNHLY, CDR2 FYNNEI. CDR3 length: 18 residues. V was shortened by 0 bases and J by 2 bases, with 17 bases between the two germline ends. The DNA for the CDR3 is TGTGCCAGCAGTGAAGCGCTTCATCCGGGGGGCGCTGGAAACACCATATATTTT. This translates into CASSEALHPGGAGNTIYF.

This rearrangement joins TRBV5-1 to TRBJ2-7; TRBD1 matches at 11 bases. The germline CDR1 and CDR2 sequences are SGHRS and YFSETQ. The junction had 3 bases not matched to a gene; V was cut back by 0 bases and J by 4 bases. The CDR3 consists of 15 residues. CDR3 in DNA: TGCGCCAGCAGCTTGGGGACAGGGGGCGCGTACGAGCAGTACTTC. It is translated as CASSLGTGGAYEQYF.

This chain joins TRBV9 and TRBJ2-3, with D maybe TRBD2 (6 bases). In germline, CDR1 is SGDLS, CDR2 YYNGEE. V was pared by 0 bases and J by 4 bases, with 15 bases between. This CDR3 is built from 16 residues. The CDR3, as DNA: TGTGCCAGCAGCGTAGCCGGCCTAGGAGGGGCAGATACGCAGTATTTT. As protein: CASSVAGLGGADTQYF.

The CDR3 loop is CASTHPADRGYEQYF. The CDR3, as DNA: TGCGCCAGCACACACCCAGCGGACAGGGGATACGAGCAGTACTTC. J is TRBJ2-7 and V is TRBV23-1, with TRBD1 matching over 9 bases. TRBV23-1 is reported as an ORF; its role is uncertain. The CDR3 totals 15 residues. The V gene end was trimmed by 7 bases and the J gene end by 4 bases; junction bases not matched to a gene: 11.

The chain is built from TRBV7-6 and TRBJ2-5, with 13 bases identical to TRBD2. The length of the CDR3 is 16 residues. The ends lost 5 bases at V and 5 bases at J; junction bases unmatched: 8. CDR1 is SGHVS and CDR2 is FNYEAQ in the germline V gene. CDR3 nucleotides: TGTGCCAGCAGCCTACGGACTAGCGGGAGTTTGGAGACCCAGTACTTC. It translates to CASSLRTSGSLETQYF.

The rearrangement uses TRBV4-1 and TRBJ1-4, with D unresolved. This CDR3 has 15 amino acids. Germline V gene lookup returns CDR1 MGHRA and CDR2 YSYEKL. V was clipped by 2 bases and J by 7 bases, with 14 bases between them. CDR3 sequence reads: CASSQLIGGREKLFF. In DNA form, the CDR3 reads TGCGCCAGCAGCCAACTGATTGGAGGGCGTGAAAAACTGTTTTTT.

The chain has TRBV29-1 and TRBJ1-2; perhaps TRBD1 as D (5 bases). The CDR3 loop spans 11 amino acids. Germline assignment: CDR1 SQVTM and CDR2 ANQGSEA. The V and J ends lost 6 bases and 4 bases respectively, with 9 bases between them. In DNA, the CDR3 is TGCAGCGTGCCCGGGGGCTATGGCTACACCTTC. Translating it yields CSVPGGYGYTF.

This chain links TRBV19 with TRBJ1-6; D not resolved. The CDR3 covers 15 residues. V lost 4 bases and J lost 7, with 14 bases in between. Per germline, CDR1 LNHDA and CDR2 SQIVND (reference sequence). The CDR3, as DNA: TGTGCCAGTAGTACGGAGACGGTGTACAATTCACCCCTCCACTTT. Its translation: CASSTETVYNSPLHF.